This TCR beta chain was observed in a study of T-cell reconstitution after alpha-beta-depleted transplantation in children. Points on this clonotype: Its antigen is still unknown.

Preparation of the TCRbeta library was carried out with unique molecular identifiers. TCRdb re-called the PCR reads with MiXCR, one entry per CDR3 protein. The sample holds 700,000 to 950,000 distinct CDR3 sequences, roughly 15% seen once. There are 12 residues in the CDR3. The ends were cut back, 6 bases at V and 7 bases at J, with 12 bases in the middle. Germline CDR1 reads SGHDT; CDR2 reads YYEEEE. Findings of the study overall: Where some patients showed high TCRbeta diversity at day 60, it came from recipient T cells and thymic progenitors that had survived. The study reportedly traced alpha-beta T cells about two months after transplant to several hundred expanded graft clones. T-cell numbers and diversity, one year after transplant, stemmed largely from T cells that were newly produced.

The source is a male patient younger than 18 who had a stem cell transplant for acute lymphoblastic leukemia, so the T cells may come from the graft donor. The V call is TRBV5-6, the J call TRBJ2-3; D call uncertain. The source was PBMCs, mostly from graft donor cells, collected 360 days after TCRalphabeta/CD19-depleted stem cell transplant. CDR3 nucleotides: TGTGCCAGCACCTGGCGTGGAAATACGCAGTATTTT. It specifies CASTWRGNTQYF.